The source of this T cell receptor beta chain is a study of beta chain features in type 1 diabetes. Study conclusions and caveats: With patients and controls alike, PCR might favor shorter templates to an equal degree.

This clone was observed a handful of times. As yet, its antigen is unknown. Purity exceeding 98% was reached by all sorted populations. All of the isolated RNA was reverse transcribed, so expressed TCRB transcripts were sequenced. Method: immunoSEQ multiplex PCR; TCRdb's copy keeps in-frame clones and lacks some. The repertoire holds about 410,000 clones, with roughly 13% as singletons. V lost 7 bases, J lost 13 bases, and 8 bases stayed unmatched. CDR1 and CDR2 from the germline V gene are SGHDT and YYEEEE. The CDR3 contains 11 residues. The sample comprised naive CD4+ T cells from blood. This sequence originates from a man younger than 40 in good health. The V gene is TRBV5-6, the J gene TRBJ2-1; the match to TRBD1 covers 7 bases. The CDR3 region has the DNA TGTGCCAGCCATTACAGGGGTACTCAGTTCTTC. Amino acid sequence: CASHYRGTQFF.